Sequencing of this TCR beta chain was carried out in a study of identical twins. Overall study findings and caveats: A lower insertion count was a feature of abundant cord blood beta clonotypes, with no such feature in memory repertoires.

Concerning this clonotype: Its antigen is still unknown.

With 5 bases removed from V and 2 bases from J, the gap between germline ends came to 17 bases. The CDR3 totals 16 residues. Germline V gives CDR1 SEHNR, CDR2 FQNEAQ (reference sequence). Template switching (which added a universal primer site) was used, and cDNA carried unique molecular identifiers. TCRdb called the 5' RACE reads again in MiXCR, with one record for every CDR3 protein. The sample has a few hundred thousand distinct CDR3 sequences, roughly 9% seen once. The source material was naive T cells sorted from blood. The V call is TRBV7-9, the J call TRBJ2-3, with D perhaps matching TRBD1 or TRBD2 (6 bases each). This TCR was recovered from a woman in her forties or fifties in good health. CDR3 region: CASSPSRGRSTDTQYF. The CDR3 DNA follows: TGTGCCAGCAGCCCATCTCGGGGGCGATCCACAGATACGCAGTATTTT.